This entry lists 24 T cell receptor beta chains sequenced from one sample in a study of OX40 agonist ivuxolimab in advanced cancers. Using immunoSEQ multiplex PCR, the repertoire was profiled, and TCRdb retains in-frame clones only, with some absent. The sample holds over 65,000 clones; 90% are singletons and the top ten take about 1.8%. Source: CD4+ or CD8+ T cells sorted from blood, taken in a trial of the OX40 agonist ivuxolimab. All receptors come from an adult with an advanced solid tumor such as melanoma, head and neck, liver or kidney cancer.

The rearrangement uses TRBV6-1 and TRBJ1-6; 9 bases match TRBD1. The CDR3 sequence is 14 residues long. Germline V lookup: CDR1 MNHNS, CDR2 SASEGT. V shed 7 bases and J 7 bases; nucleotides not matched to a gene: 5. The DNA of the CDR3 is TGTGCCAGCACGGACAGGGGAGGAAATTCACCCCTCCACTTT. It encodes CASTDRGGNSPLHF.

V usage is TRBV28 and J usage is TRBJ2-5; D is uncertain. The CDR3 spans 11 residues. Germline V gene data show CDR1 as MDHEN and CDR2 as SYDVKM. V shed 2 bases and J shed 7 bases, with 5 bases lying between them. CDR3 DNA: TGTGCCAGCAGTTTAAGACGGACCCAGTACTTC. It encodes CASSLRRTQYF.

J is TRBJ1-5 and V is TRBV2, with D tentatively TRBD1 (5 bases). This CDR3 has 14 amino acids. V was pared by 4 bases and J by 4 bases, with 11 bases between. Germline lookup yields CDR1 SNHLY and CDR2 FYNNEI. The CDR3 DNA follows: TGTGCCAGCAGTGGGGGGGTACTGAATCAGCCCCAGCATTTT. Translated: CASSGGVLNQPQHF.

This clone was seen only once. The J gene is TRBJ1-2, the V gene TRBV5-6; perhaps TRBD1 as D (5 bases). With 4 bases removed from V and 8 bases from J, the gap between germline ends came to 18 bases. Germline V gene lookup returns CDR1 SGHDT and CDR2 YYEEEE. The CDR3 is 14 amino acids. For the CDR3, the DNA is TGTGCCAGCAGCCCGCCGATAGGGGCGAAGGGCTACACCTTC. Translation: CASSPPIGAKGYTF.

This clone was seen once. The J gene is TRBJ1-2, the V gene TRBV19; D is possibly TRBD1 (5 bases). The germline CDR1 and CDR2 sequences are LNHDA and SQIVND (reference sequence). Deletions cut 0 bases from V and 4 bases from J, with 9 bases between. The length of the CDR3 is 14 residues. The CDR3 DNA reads TGTGCCAGTAGTATAGACCAGGGTTTCTATGGCTACACCTTC. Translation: CASSIDQGFYGYTF.

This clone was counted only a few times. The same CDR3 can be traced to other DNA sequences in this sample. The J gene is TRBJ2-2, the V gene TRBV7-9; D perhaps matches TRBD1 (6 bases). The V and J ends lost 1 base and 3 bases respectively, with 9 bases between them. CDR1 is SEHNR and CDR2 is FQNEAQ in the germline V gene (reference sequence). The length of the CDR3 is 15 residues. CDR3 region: CASSLGQEDTGELFF. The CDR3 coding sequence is TGTGCCAGCAGCTTAGGACAGGAGGACACCGGGGAGCTGTTTTTT.

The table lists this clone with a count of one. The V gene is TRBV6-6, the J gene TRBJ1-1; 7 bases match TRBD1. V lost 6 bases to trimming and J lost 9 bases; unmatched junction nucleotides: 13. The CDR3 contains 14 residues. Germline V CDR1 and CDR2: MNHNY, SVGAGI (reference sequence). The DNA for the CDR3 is TGTGCCAGCAGCCTCCCTCGGGACAGCCAAAAAGCTTTCTTT. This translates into CASSLPRDSQKAFF.

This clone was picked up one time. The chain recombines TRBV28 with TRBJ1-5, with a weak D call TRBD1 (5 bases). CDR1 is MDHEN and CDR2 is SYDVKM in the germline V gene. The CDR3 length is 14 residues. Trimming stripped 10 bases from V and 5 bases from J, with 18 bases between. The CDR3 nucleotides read TGTGCCACCGGCGGGGCAGCCGGCTATCAGCCCCAGCATTTT. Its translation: CATGGAAGYQPQHF. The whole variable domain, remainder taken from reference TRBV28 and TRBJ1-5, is DVKVTQSSRYLVKRTGEKVFLECVQDMDHENMFWYRQDPGLGLRLIYFSYDVKMKEKGDIPEGYSVSREKKERFSLILESASTNQTSMYLCATGGAAGYQPQHFGDGTRLSIL.

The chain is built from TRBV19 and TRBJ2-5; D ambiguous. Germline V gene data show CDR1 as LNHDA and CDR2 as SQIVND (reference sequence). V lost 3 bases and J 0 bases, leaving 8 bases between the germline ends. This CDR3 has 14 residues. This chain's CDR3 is CASSITVYQETQYF. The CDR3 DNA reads TGTGCCAGTAGTATTACCGTGTACCAAGAGACCCAGTACTTC.

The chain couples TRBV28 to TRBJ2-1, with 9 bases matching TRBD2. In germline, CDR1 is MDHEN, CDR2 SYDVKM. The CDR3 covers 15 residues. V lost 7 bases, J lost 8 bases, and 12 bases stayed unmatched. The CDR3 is CASKSGGPPRDEQFF. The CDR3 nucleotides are TGTGCCAGCAAAAGCGGGGGGCCCCCCCGGGATGAGCAGTTCTTC.

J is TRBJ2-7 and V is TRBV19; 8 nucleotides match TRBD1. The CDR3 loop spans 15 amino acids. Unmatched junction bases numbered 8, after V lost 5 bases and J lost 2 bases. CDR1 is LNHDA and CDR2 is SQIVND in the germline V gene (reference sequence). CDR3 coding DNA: TGTGCCAGTAGTTCCTCCGGGACAGGCCCCTACGAGCAGTACTTC. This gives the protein CASSSSGTGPYEQYF.

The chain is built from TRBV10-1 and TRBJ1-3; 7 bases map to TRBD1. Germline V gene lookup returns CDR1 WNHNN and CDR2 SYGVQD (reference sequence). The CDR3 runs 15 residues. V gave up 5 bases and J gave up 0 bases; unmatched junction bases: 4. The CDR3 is CASSQGQFSGNTIYF. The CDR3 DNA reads TGCGCCAGCAGTCAGGGACAGTTCTCTGGAAACACCATATATTTT.

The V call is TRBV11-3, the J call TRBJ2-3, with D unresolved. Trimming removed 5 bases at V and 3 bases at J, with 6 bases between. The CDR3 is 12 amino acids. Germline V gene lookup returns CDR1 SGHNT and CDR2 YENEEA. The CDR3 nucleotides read TGTGCCAGCAGCCTAGGGACAGATACGCAGTATTTT. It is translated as CASSLGTDTQYF.

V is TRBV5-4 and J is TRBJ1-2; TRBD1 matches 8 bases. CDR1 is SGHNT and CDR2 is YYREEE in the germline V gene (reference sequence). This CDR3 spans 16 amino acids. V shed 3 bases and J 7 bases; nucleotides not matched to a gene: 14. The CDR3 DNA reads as TGTGCCAGCAGCTCCGCTGAGATGGACAGGGCGAGTGGCTACACCTTC. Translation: CASSSAEMDRASGYTF. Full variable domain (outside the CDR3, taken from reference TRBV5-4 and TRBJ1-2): ETGVTQSPTHLIKTRGQQVTLRCSSQSGHNTVSWYQQALGQGPQFIFQYYREEENGRGNFPPRFSGLQFPNYSSELNVNALELDDSALYLCASSSAEMDRASGYTFGSGTRLTVV.

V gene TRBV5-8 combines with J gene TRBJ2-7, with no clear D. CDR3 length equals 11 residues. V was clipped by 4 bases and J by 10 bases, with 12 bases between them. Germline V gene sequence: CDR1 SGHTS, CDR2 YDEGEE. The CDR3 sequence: CASSPFWEQYF. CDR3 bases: TGTGCCAGCAGCCCCTTTTGGGAACAGTACTTC.

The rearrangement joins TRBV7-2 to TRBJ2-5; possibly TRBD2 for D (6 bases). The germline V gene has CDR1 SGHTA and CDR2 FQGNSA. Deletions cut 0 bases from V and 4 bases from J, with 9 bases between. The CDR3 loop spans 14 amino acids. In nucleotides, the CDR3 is TGTGCCAGCAGCTTAGCGGGAGGTGGAGAGACCCAGTACTTC. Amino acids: CASSLAGGGETQYF.

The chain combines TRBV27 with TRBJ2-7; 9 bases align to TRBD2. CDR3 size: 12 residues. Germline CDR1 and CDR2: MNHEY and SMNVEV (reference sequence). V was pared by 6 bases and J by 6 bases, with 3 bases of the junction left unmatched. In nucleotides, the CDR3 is TGTGCCAGCAGAACTAGCGGGCCCGAGCAGTACTTC. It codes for CASRTSGPEQYF.

The CDR3 reads CASSSGPPYHEQYF. The CDR3 nucleotides read TGTGCCAGCAGTTCAGGGCCCCCTTACCACGAGCAGTACTTC. The V call is TRBV28, the J call TRBJ2-7, with TRBD1 as a possible D gene (5 bases). This CDR3 has 14 amino acids. Trimming removed 4 bases at V and 5 bases at J, with 15 bases between. Germline CDR1 MDHEN, CDR2 SYDVKM.

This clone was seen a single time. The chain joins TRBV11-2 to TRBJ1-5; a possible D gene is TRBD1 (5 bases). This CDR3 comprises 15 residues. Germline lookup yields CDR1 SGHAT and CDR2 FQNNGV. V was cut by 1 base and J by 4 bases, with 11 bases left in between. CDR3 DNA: TGTGCCAGCAGCTTAGCCAGGGCGGAGAATCAGCCCCAGCATTTT. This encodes CASSLARAENQPQHF. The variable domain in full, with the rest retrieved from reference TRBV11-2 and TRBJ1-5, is EAGVAQSPRYKIIEKRQSVAFWCNPISGHATLYWYQQILGQGPKLLIQFQNNGVVDDSQLPKDRFSAERLKGVDSTLKIQPAKLEDSAVYLCASSLARAENQPQHFGDGTRLSIL.

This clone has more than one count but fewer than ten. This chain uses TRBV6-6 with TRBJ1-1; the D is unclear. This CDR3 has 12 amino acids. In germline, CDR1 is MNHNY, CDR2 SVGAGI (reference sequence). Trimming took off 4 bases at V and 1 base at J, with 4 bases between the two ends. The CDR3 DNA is TGTGCCAGCAGTTGGGGGAACACTGAAGCTTTCTTT. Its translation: CASSWGNTEAFF.

In DNA, the CDR3 is TGCAGCGTTGACGATCCACGTGCAGGGTATAATGGTCTGTTTTTT. Translated, it gives CSVDDPRAGYNGLFF. This chain connects TRBV29-1 to TRBJ1-4; the D gene is possibly TRBD1 (5 bases). Germline-derived CDR1 and CDR2 are SQVTM and ANQGSEA. Trimming cost V 3 bases and J 14 bases, with 25 bases left between them. The CDR3 has 15 residues.

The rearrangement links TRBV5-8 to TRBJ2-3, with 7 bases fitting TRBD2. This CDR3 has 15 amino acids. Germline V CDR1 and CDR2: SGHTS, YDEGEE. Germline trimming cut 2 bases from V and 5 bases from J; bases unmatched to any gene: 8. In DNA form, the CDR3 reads TGTGCCAGCAGCTTTGAGGGAGGGACGGGAGATACGCAGTATTTT. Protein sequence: CASSFEGGTGDTQYF.

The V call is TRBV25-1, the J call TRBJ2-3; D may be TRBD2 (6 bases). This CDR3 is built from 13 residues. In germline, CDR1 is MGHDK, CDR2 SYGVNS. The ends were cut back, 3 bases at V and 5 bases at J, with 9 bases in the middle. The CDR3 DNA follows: TGTGCCAGCAGTGATGGGGGGTTAGATACGCAGTATTTT. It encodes CASSDGGLDTQYF. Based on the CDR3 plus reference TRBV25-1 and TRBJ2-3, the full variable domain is EADIYQTPRYLVIGTGKKITLECSQTMGHDKMYWYQQDPGMELHLIHYSYGVNSTEKGDLSSESTVSRIRTEHFPLTLESARPSHTSQYLCASSDGGLDTQYFGPGTRLTVL.

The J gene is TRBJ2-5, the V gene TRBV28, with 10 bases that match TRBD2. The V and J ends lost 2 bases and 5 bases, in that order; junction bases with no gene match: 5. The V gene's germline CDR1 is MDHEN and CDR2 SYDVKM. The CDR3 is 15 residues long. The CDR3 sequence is CASSLSGGVRETQYF. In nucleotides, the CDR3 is TGTGCCAGCAGTTTAAGCGGGGGGGTCCGGGAGACCCAGTACTTC. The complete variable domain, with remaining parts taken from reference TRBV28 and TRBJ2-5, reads DVKVTQSSRYLVKRTGEKVFLECVQDMDHENMFWYRQDPGLGLRLIYFSYDVKMKEKGDIPEGYSVSREKKERFSLILESASTNQTSMYLCASSLSGGVRETQYFGPGTRLLVL.